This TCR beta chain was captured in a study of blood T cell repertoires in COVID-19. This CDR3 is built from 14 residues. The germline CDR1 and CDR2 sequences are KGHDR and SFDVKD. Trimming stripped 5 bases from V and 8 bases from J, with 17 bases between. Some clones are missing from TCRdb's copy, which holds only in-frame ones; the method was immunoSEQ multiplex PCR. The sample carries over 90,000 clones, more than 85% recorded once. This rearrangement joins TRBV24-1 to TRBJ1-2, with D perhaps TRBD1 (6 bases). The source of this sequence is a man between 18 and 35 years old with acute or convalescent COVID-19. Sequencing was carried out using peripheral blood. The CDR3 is CATSAGLPGAGYTF. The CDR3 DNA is TGTGCCACCAGTGCGGGATTACCAGGGGCCGGCTACACCTTC.